What follows are 7 T cell receptor beta chains derived from one specimen sequenced in a study of cytomegalovirus exposure and HLA in healthy donors. PCR used 60 Vbeta primers and 13 Jbeta primers. Clones were read by immunoSEQ multiplex PCR, and TCRdb kept only the in-frame ones, dropping some. The table shows under 110,000 clones, with roughly two thirds occurring only once. Input material: PBMCs. The source of these receptors is a female donor in good health and CMV-seronegative.

The CDR3 loop is CASMSSGANVLTF. CDR3 nucleotide sequence: TGTGCCAGCATGTCTTCTGGGGCCAACGTCCTGACTTTC. The gene calls are TRBV6-5 and TRBJ2-6; D unclear. CDR1 MNHEY and CDR2 SVGAGI come from the germline V gene. V was cut by 7 bases and J by 1 base, with 5 bases left in between. The CDR3 runs 13 residues.

J is TRBJ1-5 and V is TRBV30; 8 positions agree with TRBD1. This CDR3 comprises 16 residues. The V segment lost 0 bases and the J segment 3 bases; nucleotides outside the gene matches: 7. Germline CDR1 GTSNPN, CDR2 SVGIG (reference sequence). In nucleotides, the CDR3 is TGTGCCTGGAGTGTCCGTAGCAGGGGGCCCAATCAGCCCCAGCATTTT. It codes for CAWSVRSRGPNQPQHF. Full variable domain (remainder filled in from reference TRBV30 and TRBJ1-5): SQTIHQWPATLVQPVGSPLSLECTVEGTSNPNLYWYRQAAGRGLQLLFYSVGIGQISSEVPQNLSASRPQDRQFILSSKKLLLSDSGFYLCAWSVRSRGPNQPQHFGDGTRLSIL.

The chain recombines TRBV7-8 with TRBJ2-3; 12 bases align to TRBD2. Germline CDR1 is SGHVS and CDR2 is FQNEAQ. CDR3 length: 15 amino acids. V shed 5 bases and J 7 bases; nucleotides not matched to a gene: 7. CDR3 nucleotides: TGTGCCAGCAGCGCAGGACTAGCGGGGACTTATACGCAGTATTTT. It yields the protein CASSAGLAGTYTQYF.

This chain links TRBV6-1 with TRBJ1-5; weak D call: TRBD1 (5 bases). Between the trimmed V and J ends, which lost 0 bases and 3 bases, there was a span of 12 bases. The germline gives CDR1 MNHNS, CDR2 SASEGT. This CDR3 has 16 amino acids. This chain's CDR3 is CASSEAGRVNNQPQHF. CDR3 bases: TGTGCCAGCAGTGAAGCGGGCAGGGTAAACAATCAGCCCCAGCATTTT.

The V gene is TRBV4-1, the J gene TRBJ1-2, with D possibly being TRBD1 (6 bases). V shed 1 base and J shed 7 bases, with 10 bases lying between them. This CDR3 is 13 amino acids long. In germline, CDR1 is MGHRA, CDR2 YSYEKL. CDR3 nucleotide sequence: TGCGCCAGCAGCCAAGGGGGGCGTGCTGGCTACACCTTC. It specifies CASSQGGRAGYTF.

V usage is TRBV23-1 and J usage is TRBJ1-3; 8 bases are shared with TRBD1. TRBV23-1 is identified as an open reading frame with a role that is uncertain. This CDR3 is built from 21 residues. V was clipped by 0 bases and J by 0 bases; unmatched bases: 16. The CDR3 reads CASSQSVNRGGMLSSGNTIYF. CDR3 bases: TGCGCCAGCAGTCAATCGGTAAACAGGGGGGGAATGCTATCCTCTGGAAACACCATATATTTT.

This clone has just a few counts. This rearrangement joins TRBV6-5 to TRBJ1-1; 8 bases fit TRBD1. The V segment lost 0 bases and the J segment 4 bases; nucleotides outside the gene matches: 1. The CDR3 has 14 amino acids. Germline assignment: CDR1 MNHEY and CDR2 SVGAGI. CDR3 region: CASSYSQGGTEAFF. The CDR3 DNA sequence: TGTGCCAGCAGTTACTCACAGGGGGGCACTGAAGCTTTCTTT.